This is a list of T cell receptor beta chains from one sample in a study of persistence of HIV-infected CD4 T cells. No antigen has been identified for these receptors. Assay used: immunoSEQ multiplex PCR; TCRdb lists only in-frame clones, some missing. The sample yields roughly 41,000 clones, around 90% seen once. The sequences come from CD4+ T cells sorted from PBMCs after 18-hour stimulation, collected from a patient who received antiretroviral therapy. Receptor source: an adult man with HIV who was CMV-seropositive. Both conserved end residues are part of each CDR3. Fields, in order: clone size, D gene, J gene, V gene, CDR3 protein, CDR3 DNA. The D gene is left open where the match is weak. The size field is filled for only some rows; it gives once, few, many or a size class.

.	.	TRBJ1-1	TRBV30	CAWDGRVTEAFF	TGTGCCTGGGATGGAAGGGTCACTGAAGCTTTCTTT
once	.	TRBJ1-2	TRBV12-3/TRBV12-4	CAISRTGRGGYTF	TGTGCCATCTCCCGGACGGGGAGGGGGGGCTACACCTTC
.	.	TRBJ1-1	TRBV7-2	CASSLESQVNTEAFF	TGTGCCAGCAGCTTAGAATCCCAAGTGAACACTGAAGCTTTCTTT
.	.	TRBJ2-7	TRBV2	CASRQGGSSGEQYF	TGTGCCAGCAGACAAGGAGGATCTTCTGGGGAGCAGTACTTC
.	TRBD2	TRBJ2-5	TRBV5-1	CASSLTSGKETQYF	TGCGCCAGCAGCTTAACTAGCGGCAAAGAGACCCAGTACTTC
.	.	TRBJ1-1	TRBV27	CASSFQRTNTEAFF	TGTGCCAGCAGTTTCCAGCGGACGAACACTGAAGCTTTCTTT
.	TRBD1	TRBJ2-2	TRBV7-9	CASSLQGARGELFF	TGTGCCAGCAGCTTACAGGGGGCGCGAGGGGAGCTGTTTTTT
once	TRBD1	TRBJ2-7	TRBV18	CASSHGDRGSYEQYF	TGTGCCAGCTCACACGGGGACAGGGGGTCCTACGAGCAGTACTTC
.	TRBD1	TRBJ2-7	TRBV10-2	CATWDSRDEQYF	TGCGCCACCTGGGACAGTCGCGACGAGCAGTACTTC
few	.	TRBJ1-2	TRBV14	CASSQDLVRGGYTF	TGTGCCAGCAGCCAAGATTTGGTTCGGGGGGGCTACACCTTC
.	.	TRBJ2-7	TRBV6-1	CASSEARRGLSYEQYF	TGTGCCAGCAGTGAAGCGAGGAGGGGGCTTTCCTACGAGCAGTACTTC
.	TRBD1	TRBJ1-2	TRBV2	CASSSGQGGSYGYTF	TGTGCCAGCAGTTCAGGACAGGGGGGGAGCTATGGCTACACCTTC
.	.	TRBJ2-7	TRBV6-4	CASSAPGRSEYEQYF	TGTGCCAGCAGTGCCCCCGGTAGGTCGGAGTACGAGCAGTACTTC
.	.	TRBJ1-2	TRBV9	CASSVDLSPNYGYTF	TGTGCCAGCAGCGTAGATCTGAGTCCTAACTATGGCTACACCTTC
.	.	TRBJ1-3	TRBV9	CASSVEGGGGNTIYF	TGTGCCAGCAGCGTCGAGGGAGGGGGAGGAAACACCATATATTTT
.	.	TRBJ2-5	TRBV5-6	CASSAPSLGQETQYF	TGTGCCAGCAGCGCGCCCTCCCTGGGGCAAGAGACCCAGTACTTC
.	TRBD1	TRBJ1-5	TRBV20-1	CSASSDRGEVQPQHF	TGCAGTGCTAGTAGCGACAGGGGCGAGGTTCAGCCCCAGCATTTT
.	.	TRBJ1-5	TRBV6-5	CASSSGGSGNQPQHF	TGTGCCAGCAGCTCAGGAGGATCGGGCAATCAGCCCCAGCATTTT
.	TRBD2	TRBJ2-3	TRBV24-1	CATSEPRTSGGSTQYF	TGTGCCACCAGTGAGCCTCGGACTAGCGGGGGGAGTACGCAGTATTTT
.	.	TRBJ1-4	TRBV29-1	CSFVGAPPHEKLFF	TGCAGTTTTGTCGGGGCACCTCCTCATGAAAAACTGTTTTTT
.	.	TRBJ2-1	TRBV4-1	CASSLEGGGQSYNEQFF	TGCGCCAGCAGCCTCGAGGGGGGGGGACAATCCTACAATGAGCAGTTCTTC
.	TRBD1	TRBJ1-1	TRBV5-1	CASSLTGVVAFF	TGCGCCAGCAGCTTGACAGGGGTGGTGGCTTTCTTT
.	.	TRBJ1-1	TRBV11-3	CASSFGGRTEAFF	TGTGCCAGCAGCTTCGGGGGGAGAACTGAAGCTTTCTTT
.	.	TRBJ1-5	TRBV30	CAWSGGGDQPQHF	TGTGCCTGGAGTGGAGGGGGGGATCAGCCCCAGCATTTT
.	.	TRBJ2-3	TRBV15	CATSIRAHTDTQYF	TGTGCCACCAGCATTCGGGCCCACACAGATACGCAGTATTTT
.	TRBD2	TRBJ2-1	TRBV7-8	CASRRGGGLYNEQFF	TGTGCCAGCAGGCGGGGGGGCGGGCTCTACAATGAGCAGTTCTTC
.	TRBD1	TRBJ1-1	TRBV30	CAWSVEGQVNTEAFF	TGTGCCTGGAGTGTAGAGGGACAGGTGAACACTGAAGCTTTCTTT
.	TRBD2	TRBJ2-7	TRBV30	CAWSVSNKRGGPRSYEQYF	TGTGCCTGGAGTGTAAGTAATAAGCGGGGGGGCCCGAGGTCCTACGAGCAGTACTTC
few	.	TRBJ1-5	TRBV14	CASSRQPFGPQHF	TGTGCCAGCAGCCGACAGCCTTTTGGGCCCCAGCATTTT
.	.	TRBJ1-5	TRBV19	CASSIGHLYTSNQPQHF	TGTGCCAGTAGTATAGGGCATCTTTACACTAGCAATCAGCCCCAGCATTTT
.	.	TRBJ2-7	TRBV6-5	CATTTGTSYEQYF	TGTGCCACTACGACAGGGACTTCCTACGAGCAGTACTTC
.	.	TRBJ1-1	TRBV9	CASSVAPTAFNTEAFF	TGTGCCAGCAGCGTAGCCCCGACAGCCTTTAACACTGAAGCTTTCTTT
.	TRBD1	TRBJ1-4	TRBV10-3	CATQTGATTNEKLFF	TGTGCCACTCAAACAGGGGCGACAACTAATGAAAAACTGTTTTTT
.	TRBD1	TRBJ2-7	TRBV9	CASSPGQEGGEQYF	TGTGCCAGCAGCCCAGGACAGGAAGGGGGCGAGCAGTACTTC
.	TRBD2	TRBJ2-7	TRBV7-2	CASSLSPAGGLGEQYF	TGTGCCAGCAGCTTAAGTCCAGCGGGAGGACTAGGGGAGCAGTACTTC
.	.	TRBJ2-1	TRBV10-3	CAISALNGAYLNEQFF	TGTGCCATCAGCGCCCTTAACGGGGCCTACCTGAATGAGCAGTTCTTC
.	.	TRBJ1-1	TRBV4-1	CASSQEWRNTEAFF	TGCGCCAGCAGCCAAGAATGGCGGAACACTGAAGCTTTCTTT
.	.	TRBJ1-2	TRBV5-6	CASSLGTPSYGYTF	TGTGCCAGCAGCTTGGGAACCCCTTCCTATGGCTACACCTTC
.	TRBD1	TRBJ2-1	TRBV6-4	CASSPGQDYNEQFF	TGTGCCAGCAGTCCGGGACAGGACTACAATGAGCAGTTCTTC
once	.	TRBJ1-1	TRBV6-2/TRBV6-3	CASSRGKDTEAFF	TGTGCCAGCAGTCGCGGAAAAGACACTGAAGCTTTCTTT
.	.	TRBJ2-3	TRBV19	CASRHDPLKDTQYF	TGTGCCAGTAGACATGACCCCCTCAAAGATACGCAGTATTTT